The TCR beta chain described here comes from a study of blood T cell repertoires in COVID-19. Germline V gene lookup returns CDR1 KGHDR and CDR2 SFDVKD. V lost 4 bases to trimming and J lost 5 bases; unmatched junction nucleotides: 5. This CDR3 is 14 amino acids long. This clone was found once. Per the study methods: By means of reference gene primer amplification, nucleated cell counts were estimated. Here immunoSEQ multiplex PCR was the method, and the copy in TCRdb shows in-frame clones only, minus some. Clonal size and the V and J genes are those of that table, whereas D and trimming came from the DNA. The sample lists around 97,000 clones, about 89% seen once, with about 4% in the top ten.

The chain carries TRBV24-1 and TRBJ1-2; 8 nucleotides match TRBD1. Input material: peripheral blood. The clonotype originates from a woman in her sixties with acute or convalescent COVID-19. As DNA, the CDR3 is TGTGCCACCAGTGACCCGGGACAGGTTTATGGCTACACCTTC. Its translation is CATSDPGQVYGYTF.